This T cell receptor (beta chain) was observed in a study of T cell repertoires in cytomegalovirus infection (dated by TCRdb to the late 2010s). Background for the entire study: Donor HLA type was relevant to the analysis, as public TCR beta signatures indicated carriage of CMV infection together with the matching HLA type. What the research found in general, with its limitations: In the ex vivo response, HLA-C-restricted CMV-specific TCR beta clonotypes were dominant, and in two of eight donors the single most frequent clonotype came from this HLA-C-restricted group. In both this cohort and an independent cohort of under 450 donors, the cumulative frequency of public TCR beta family members distinguished carriers of CMV infection plus the relevant HLA type.

Sequences SGHDT (CDR1) and YYEEEE (CDR2) are obtained from the germline V gene. CDR3 length: 15 amino acids, cysteine to phenylalanine. Only the CDR3 DNA stays, 45 bases, in frame from base 1. Trimming costs V 0 bases and J 7 bases, and their ends lie 15 bases apart. Sequencer: Illumina HiSeq 1500. TCRdb passed the public sequencing reads through fastp at Q25 and MiXCR, retaining productive beta sequences. Merged by CDR3 protein, the rows form single entries marked with the most common genes and DNA. The sample profile shows around 740,000 distinct CDR3 sequences; less than 40% of them were found once. The biggest ten clones account for under 3.5% of the sample. This clonotype was detected only a few times. Its antigen is not yet known. No clone much larger than this one lies a single base away; base qualities are absent.

This TCR was recovered from a human donor in good health (CMV status not recorded). Some clones in this sample may be carry-over from other donors' samples. The rearranged segments are TRBV5-6 and TRBJ2-3, with no D gene named confidently. Sequences were obtained from PBMCs. The nucleotides read TGTGCCAGCAGCTTGGGGACCGGTAATCAAAATACGCAGTATTTT. Its translation reads: CASSLGTGNQNTQYF.